A single T cell receptor (beta chain) is shown here with its context. Antigen unknown. This specimen belongs to a study of shared clonotypes between healthy human individuals. Study-wide points: Since donors were few, the genetic and exposure-history diversity represented was limited. Donor clonotype sharing was expected to depend on sequencing depth.

V gave up 6 bases and J gave up 0 bases; unmatched junction bases: 11. Germline lookup yields CDR1 SGHKS and CDR2 YYEKEE (reference sequence). The CDR3 contains 18 residues. Among the donors, all were Caucasian adults who lived in Nashville, Tennessee. Some clones are missing from TCRdb's copy, which holds only in-frame ones; the method was immunoSEQ multiplex PCR. Altogether 2 million to 3 million clones are present, 93% being singletons, with the ten largest covering approximately 0.35%. Sequencing was carried out using naive CD4+ T cells from PBMCs. As to subset: CD45RA+ positively selected. The clonotype comes from a young man in good health. Some clones in this sample may be carry-over from other donors' samples. V and J are TRBV5-5 and TRBJ2-3, with 12 bases fitting TRBD2. Here the CDR3 reads CASTTTPGLAGSTDTQYF. For the CDR3, the DNA is TGTGCCAGCACCACCACTCCGGGACTAGCGGGTAGCACAGATACGCAGTATTTT.